These 27 T cell receptor beta chains were sequenced from one sample in a study of CD8 T cells in ankylosing spondylitis. TCRdb itself ran the 5' RACE reads through MiXCR, one entry per CDR3 protein. The profile covers around 150,000 distinct CDR3 sequences, with 15% to 20% appearing a single time and about 8% taken by the ten largest. Sequenced sample: blood, either unsorted or a sorted T cell fraction (not recorded which). The receptors were gathered from a male donor with ankylosing spondylitis or in good health (not recorded which).

The chain combines TRBV7-2 with TRBJ1-2, with D unclear. Germline V gene sequence: CDR1 SGHTA, CDR2 FQGNSA. The CDR3 runs 14 residues. V was pared by 1 base and J by 0 bases, with 6 bases between. CDR3 region: CASSLEVTNYGYTF. Written as DNA, the CDR3 is TGTGCCAGCAGCTTAGAGGTGACTAACTATGGCTACACCTTC.

Ten or more counts support this clonotype. This chain uses TRBV12-3 or TRBV12-4 with TRBJ1-1; D possibly corresponds to TRBD1 (6 bases). The V and J ends lost 3 bases and 5 bases respectively, with 16 bases between them. The CDR3 contains 15 residues. CDR3: CASSFGQGMTTEAFF. CDR3 DNA sequence: TGTGCCAGCAGTTTCGGTCAGGGGATGACAACTGAAGCTTTCTTT.

This clonotype has at least ten counts. V is TRBV5-1 and J is TRBJ2-7; tentative D call: TRBD2 (6 bases). This CDR3 is 14 amino acids long. V was trimmed by 0 bases and J by 6 bases, leaving 13 bases between them. Germline values: CDR1 SGHRS, CDR2 YFSETQ. The CDR3 sequence: CASSLAHGGREQYF. As DNA, the CDR3 is TGCGCCAGCAGCTTGGCCCACGGGGGACGCGAGCAGTACTTC.

The genes are TRBV20-1 and TRBJ2-7; tentative D call: TRBD2 (6 bases). With 3 bases removed from V and 0 bases from J, the gap between germline ends came to 12 bases. CDR1 is DFQATT, CDR2 SNEGSKA, per germline (reference sequence). The CDR3 runs to 14 residues. The CDR3 DNA is TGCAGTGCTAGCCGGGACTCGAGCTCCTACGAGCAGTACTTC. Translation gives CSASRDSSSYEQYF.

Many counts were recorded for this clonotype. As DNA, the CDR3 is TGTGCCAGCAGCCAAAAGACTTACGAGCAGTACTTC. It translates to CASSQKTYEQYF. The J gene is TRBJ2-7, the V gene TRBV14; D call uncertain. V was shortened by 2 bases and J by 4 bases, with 6 bases between the two germline ends. This CDR3 spans 12 amino acids. In germline, CDR1 is SGHDN, CDR2 FVKESK.

This clonotype was recorded many times. The chain combines TRBV7-2 with TRBJ1-1; 8 positions agree with TRBD1. There are 14 residues in the CDR3. Germline CDR1 and CDR2: SGHTA and FQGNSA. Losses at the gene ends were 5 bases for V and 4 bases for J; bases not matched to a gene: 6. The CDR3 sequence: CASSTWTGPTEAFF. In nucleotides, the CDR3 is TGTGCCAGCAGCACCTGGACAGGGCCCACTGAAGCTTTCTTT. The entire variable domain, with the rest obtained from reference TRBV7-2 and TRBJ1-1, is as follows: GAGVSQSPSNKVTEKGKDVELRCDPISGHTALYWYRQSLGQGLEFLIYFQGNSAPDKSGLPSDRFSAERTGGSVSTLTIQRTQQEDSAVYLCASSTWTGPTEAFFGQGTRLTVV.

The V call is TRBV30, the J call TRBJ1-2; perhaps TRBD1 as D (6 bases). Per the germline V gene, CDR1 is GTSNPN and CDR2 is SVGIG (reference sequence). The CDR3 runs 13 residues. V dropped 6 bases and J dropped 7 bases, with 18 bases sitting between them. The CDR3 DNA reads as TGTGCCTGTCCCGTGACAGGATTCTTTGGCTACACCTTC. This codes for CACPVTGFFGYTF.

This clonotype showed up just a few times. The chain is built from TRBV7-8 and TRBJ1-3; D is possibly TRBD1 (5 bases). CDR3 size: 16 residues. The V and J ends lost 4 bases and 4 bases respectively, with 17 bases between them. Germline V CDR1 and CDR2: SGHVS, FQNEAQ. The CDR3 protein is CASSYGTGSTGNTIYF. The CDR3 DNA reads TGTGCCAGCAGCTATGGGACTGGTTCTACCGGAAACACCATATATTTT.

Ten or more counts support this clonotype. The chain is built from TRBV5-1 and TRBJ2-1, with D possibly TRBD2 on 6 matching bases. Between the trimmed V and J ends, which lost 7 bases and 3 bases, there was a span of 14 bases. The CDR3 is 14 residues long. Germline-derived CDR1 and CDR2 are SGHRS and YFSETQ. This CDR3 is CASGDGGNYNEQFF. DNA of the CDR3: TGCGCCAGCGGCGACGGCGGGAACTACAATGAGCAGTTCTTC.

This chain connects TRBV4-2 to TRBJ2-3; 9 nucleotides agree with TRBD2. The CDR3 length is 20 residues. Germline CDR1 LGHNA, CDR2 YNFKEQ. Trimming cost V 0 bases and J 0 bases; bases outside gene matches: 13. CDR3 sequence: CASSQDRWREGIASTDTQYF. As DNA, the CDR3 is TGTGCCAGCAGCCAAGATCGATGGCGGGAGGGAATAGCTAGCACAGATACGCAGTATTTT.

The chain combines TRBV20-1 with TRBJ2-3, with 9 positions matching TRBD2. V shed 5 bases, J shed 4 bases, and the junction held 13 bases outside the gene matches. This CDR3 spans 16 amino acids. Per the germline V gene, CDR1 is DFQATT and CDR2 is SNEGSKA (reference sequence). The DNA of the CDR3 is TGCAGTGCTGCACCTAGCGGGACAATCGGTGCAGATACGCAGTATTTT. This sequence encodes CSAAPSGTIGADTQYF.

The V call is TRBV7-9, the J call TRBJ2-2; D gene uncertain. Germline CDR1 is SEHNR and CDR2 is FQNEAQ (reference sequence). The CDR3 totals 11 residues. Trimming left V 5 bases short and J 7 bases short, with 5 bases between. CDR3 region: CASSVVGELFF. The DNA of the CDR3 is TGTGCCAGCAGCGTGGTCGGGGAGCTGTTTTTT.

The chain uses TRBV29-1 and TRBJ2-1, with 7 bases matching TRBD2. Germline V CDR1 and CDR2: SQVTM, ANQGSEA. The CDR3 runs to 13 residues. V trimming: 5 bases; J trimming: 4 bases; junction bases outside the gene matches: 5. CDR3 amino acids: CSVRLAEYNEQFF. CDR3 DNA sequence: TGCAGCGTTCGGCTAGCGGAGTACAATGAGCAGTTCTTC.

V and J are TRBV12-3 or TRBV12-4 and TRBJ1-2, with D hard to call. Trimming took 5 bases from V and 7 from J, leaving 14 bases between them. The CDR3 totals 13 residues. The CDR3 loop is CASSRDLATGYTF. CDR3 coding DNA: TGTGCCAGCAGTCGAGATCTGGCGACTGGCTACACCTTC.

The V and J genes are TRBV6-2 or TRBV6-3 and TRBJ2-7; 7 bases fit TRBD1. This CDR3 comprises 13 residues. The germline V gene encodes CDR1 MNHEY and CDR2 SVGEGT. Trimming at V came to 6 bases and at J to 7 bases, leaving 9 bases not matched to a gene. CDR3 loop: CASSRQGEGEQYF. For the CDR3, the DNA is TGTGCCAGCAGCCGACAGGGAGAAGGGGAGCAGTACTTC.

This clonotype was counted at least ten times. The chain carries TRBV20-1 and TRBJ2-4; D remains ambiguous. The CDR3 consists of 13 residues. V lost 6 bases to trimming and J lost 0 bases, with 9 bases between them. In germline, CDR1 is DFQATT, CDR2 SNEGSKA (reference sequence). The CDR3 nucleotides read TGCAGTGCGGAAGGACCAGCCAAAAACATTCAGTACTTC. Translation: CSAEGPAKNIQYF.

V usage is TRBV11-2 and J usage is TRBJ1-3; 7 bases map to TRBD1. V shed 3 bases and J 0 bases; nucleotides not matched to a gene: 5. Germline V gives CDR1 SGHAT, CDR2 FQNNGV. The CDR3 runs 16 residues. CDR3 sequence reads: CASSFQGGNSGNTIYF. The DNA for the CDR3 is TGTGCCAGCAGCTTCCAGGGGGGCAACTCTGGAAACACCATATATTTT.

The chain links TRBV20-1 to TRBJ1-5; tentative D call: TRBD1 (6 bases). Trimming shortened V by 3 bases and J by 4 bases, and 10 bases separated the two germline ends. CDR3 size: 13 residues. Germline CDR1 and CDR2: DFQATT and SNEGSKA (reference sequence). CDR3 bases: TGCAGTGCTAGCAGGGGTGGAAATCAGCCCCAGCATTTT. It encodes CSASRGGNQPQHF.

This sequence joins TRBV7-6 and TRBJ1-1, with D possibly TRBD1 on 6 matching bases. CDR1 is SGHVS and CDR2 is FNYEAQ in the germline V gene. The CDR3 consists of 16 residues. V was shortened by 4 bases and J by 0 bases, with 15 bases between the two germline ends. CDR3 DNA: TGTGCCAGCAGCTCCTTGGACAGCCGGATGAACACTGAAGCTTTCTTT. Protein: CASSSLDSRMNTEAFF.

Ten or more counts support this clonotype. J is TRBJ1-1 and V is TRBV29-1; 8 nucleotides line up with TRBD1. J lost 3 bases, V lost 5 bases, and 5 bases had no gene match. The germline V gene has CDR1 SQVTM and CDR2 ANQGSEA. This CDR3 has 13 amino acids. The CDR3, as DNA: TGCAGCGTTCCCGGACAGGGTGACACTGAAGCTTTCTTT. Translated, it gives CSVPGQGDTEAFF.

This chain links TRBV7-9 with TRBJ2-1; the match to TRBD2 covers 8 bases. Germline loops: CDR1 SEHNR, CDR2 FQNEAQ (reference sequence). This CDR3 spans 14 amino acids. The ends lost 8 bases at V and 5 bases at J; junction bases unmatched: 8. CDR3: CASLTAGDHNEQFF. The CDR3 nucleotides are TGTGCCAGCCTAACAGCGGGGGACCACAATGAGCAGTTCTTC.

The chain uses TRBV28 and TRBJ1-4; 9 bases agree with TRBD1. Per the germline V gene, CDR1 is MDHEN and CDR2 is SYDVKM. V shed 6 bases and J 7 bases; nucleotides not matched to a gene: 9. This CDR3 has 15 amino acids. Here the CDR3 DNA reads TGTGCCAGCAGCCTATTACAGGGGGCGGGTGAAAAACTGTTTTTT. It is translated as CASSLLQGAGEKLFF.

The J gene is TRBJ2-1, the V gene TRBV5-5; D not resolved. The CDR3 has 14 amino acids. Germline-derived CDR1 and CDR2 are SGHKS and YYEKEE (reference sequence). Trimming took 3 bases from V and 5 from J, leaving 12 bases between them. The CDR3 reads CASSSDRVHNEQFF. CDR3 DNA sequence: TGTGCCAGCAGCTCTGACCGGGTCCACAATGAGCAGTTCTTC.

Note on this clonotype: A clone one base away is much larger, so this may be a read error. The conserved phenylalanine or tryptophan normally closing the CDR3 is absent here, so this likely arose from a read error. The CDR3 protein is CSARGGGGLYNEQFL. The CDR3 region has the DNA TGCAGTGCTAGGGGGGGCGGGGGACTATACAATGAGCAGTTCCTC. The genes are TRBV20-1 and TRBJ2-1, with D maybe TRBD2 (7 bases). The CDR3 extends over 15 amino acids. The germline V gene encodes CDR1 DFQATT and CDR2 SNEGSKA (reference sequence). V lost 3 bases and J 4 bases, leaving 16 bases between the germline ends.

The V and J genes are TRBV7-9 and TRBJ2-5; 9 bases line up with TRBD2. Looked up from germline, CDR1 is SEHNR and CDR2 is FQNEAQ (reference sequence). The CDR3 loop spans 14 amino acids. The ends lost 11 bases at V and 3 bases at J; junction bases unmatched: 10. In DNA, the CDR3 is TGTGCCGGCAATAGCGGGGGCACAGAAGAGACCCAGTACTTC. Amino acid sequence: CAGNSGGTEETQYF.

The chain joins TRBV5-1 to TRBJ2-3; D tentatively reads TRBD1 or TRBD2 (6 bases each). V lost 7 bases to trimming and J lost 0 bases, with 15 bases between them. The CDR3 has 15 residues. Germline V lookup: CDR1 SGHRS, CDR2 YFSETQ. The CDR3, as DNA: TGCGCCAGCGTTCTAACAGGGACTAGCACAGATACGCAGTATTTT. As protein: CASVLTGTSTDTQYF.

This clonotype was seen a handful of times. CDR3 sequence (DNA): TGTGCCAGCAGTTGGAGATCAAATGAGCAGTTCTTC. Its protein product is CASSWRSNEQFF. V is TRBV28 and J is TRBJ2-1; no clear D. Germline V gene data show CDR1 as MDHEN and CDR2 as SYDVKM. The CDR3 extends over 12 amino acids. Trimming cost V 4 bases and J 7 bases, with 8 bases left between them.